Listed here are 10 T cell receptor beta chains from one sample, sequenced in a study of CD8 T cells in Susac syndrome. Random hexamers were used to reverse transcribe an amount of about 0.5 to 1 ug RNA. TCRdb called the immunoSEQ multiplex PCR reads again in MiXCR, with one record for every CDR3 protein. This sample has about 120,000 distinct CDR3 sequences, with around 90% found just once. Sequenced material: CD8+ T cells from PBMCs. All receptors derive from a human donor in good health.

The CDR3 bases are TGTGCCAGCAGCTTAGGGCAGGGGCATGGCTACACCTTC. Protein: CASSLGQGHGYTF. The V and J genes are TRBV7-2 and TRBJ1-2; weak D call: TRBD1 (6 bases). Trimming pared 1 base from V and 6 bases from J, leaving 9 bases between. Germline-derived CDR1 and CDR2 are SGHTA and FQGNSA. The CDR3 is 13 residues long.

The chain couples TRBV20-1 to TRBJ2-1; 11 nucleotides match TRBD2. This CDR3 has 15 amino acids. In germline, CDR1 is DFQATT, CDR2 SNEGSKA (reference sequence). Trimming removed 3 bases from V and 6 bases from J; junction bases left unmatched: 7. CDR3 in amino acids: CSASPTSGRGNEQFF. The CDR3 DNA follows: TGCAGTGCTAGCCCCACTAGCGGGAGAGGCAATGAGCAGTTCTTC.

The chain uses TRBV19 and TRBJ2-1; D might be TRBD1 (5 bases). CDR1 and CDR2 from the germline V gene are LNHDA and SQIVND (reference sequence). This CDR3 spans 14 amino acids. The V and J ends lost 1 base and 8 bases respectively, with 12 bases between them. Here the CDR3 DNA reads TGTGCCAGTAGTATAGTAGTCAGGGCGGATGAGCAGTTCTTC. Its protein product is CASSIVVRADEQFF.

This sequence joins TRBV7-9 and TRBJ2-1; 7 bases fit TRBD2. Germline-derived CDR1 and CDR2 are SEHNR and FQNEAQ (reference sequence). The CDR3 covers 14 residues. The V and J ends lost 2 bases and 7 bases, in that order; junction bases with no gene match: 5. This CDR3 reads CASSLRRAGNEQFF. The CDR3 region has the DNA TGTGCCAGCAGCTTAAGGCGAGCGGGGAATGAGCAGTTCTTC.

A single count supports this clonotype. CDR3 nucleotides: TGCAGTGCTAGAGATCGGACAGGGCTTATCGGGGAGCTGTTTTTT. Amino acids: CSARDRTGLIGELFF. This chain connects TRBV20-1 to TRBJ2-2; TRBD1 agrees at 8 bases. V was clipped by 0 bases and J by 7 bases; unmatched bases: 7. The CDR3 sequence is 15 residues long. In germline, CDR1 is DFQATT, CDR2 SNEGSKA (reference sequence).

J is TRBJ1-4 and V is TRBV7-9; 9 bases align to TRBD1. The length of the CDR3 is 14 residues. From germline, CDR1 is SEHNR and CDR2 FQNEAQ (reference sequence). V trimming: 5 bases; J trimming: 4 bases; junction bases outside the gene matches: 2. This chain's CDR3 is CASSTGQGNEKLFF. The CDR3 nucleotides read TGTGCCAGCAGCACGGGACAGGGTAATGAAAAACTGTTTTTT.

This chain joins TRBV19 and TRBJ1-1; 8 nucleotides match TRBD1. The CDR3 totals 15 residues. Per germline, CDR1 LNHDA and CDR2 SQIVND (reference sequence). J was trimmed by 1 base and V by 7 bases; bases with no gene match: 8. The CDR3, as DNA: TGTGCCAGTACTCCTTTCACAGGGGGGAACACTGAAGCTTTCTTT. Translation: CASTPFTGGNTEAFF.

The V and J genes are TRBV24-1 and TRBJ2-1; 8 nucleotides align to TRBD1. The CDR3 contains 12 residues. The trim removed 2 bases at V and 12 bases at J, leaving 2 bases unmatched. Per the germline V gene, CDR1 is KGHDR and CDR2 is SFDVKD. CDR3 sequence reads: CATSDWTGLQFF. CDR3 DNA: TGTGCCACCAGTGATTGGACAGGGCTGCAGTTCTTC.

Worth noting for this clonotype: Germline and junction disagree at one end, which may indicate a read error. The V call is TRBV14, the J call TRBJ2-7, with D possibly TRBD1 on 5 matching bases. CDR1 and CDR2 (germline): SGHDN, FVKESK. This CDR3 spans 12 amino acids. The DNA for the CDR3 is TGTGCCAGCAACCAAGACAGTTACGAGCAGTACTTC. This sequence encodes CASNQDSYEQYF. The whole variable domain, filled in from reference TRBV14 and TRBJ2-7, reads EAGVTQFPSHSVIEKGQTVTLRCDPISGHDNLYWYRRVMGKEIKFLLHFVKESKQDESGMPNNRFLAERTGGTYSTLKVQPAELEDSGVYFCASNQDSYEQYFGPGTRLTVT.

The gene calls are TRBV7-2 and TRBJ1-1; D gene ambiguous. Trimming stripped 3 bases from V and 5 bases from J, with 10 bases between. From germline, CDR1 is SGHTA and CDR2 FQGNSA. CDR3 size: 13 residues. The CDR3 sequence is CASSLMGYTEAFF. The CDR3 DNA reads TGTGCCAGCAGCTTGATGGGGTATACTGAAGCTTTCTTT.